The 2 T cell receptor beta chains below come from one sample, sequenced in a study of radiation and T cells in renal cell carcinoma. Clones were sequenced by immunoSEQ multiplex PCR, and TCRdb holds only the in-frame ones, with some missing. The sample has nearly 50,000 clones; around 83% are singletons. Described time point: baseline pretreatment blood. As to treatment: 15 Gy SBRT to primary tumor, nephrectomy 4 weeks later. Sequences were derived from blood, sampled from a patient whose treatment included radiotherapy and nephrectomy. These receptors originate from a woman in her seventies with renal cell carcinoma.

The V and J genes are TRBV2 and TRBJ1-2, with D perhaps matching TRBD1 (5 bases). Germline V CDR1 and CDR2: SNHLY, FYNNEI. The CDR3 spans 12 residues. The V end lost 7 bases, the J end lost 6 bases, and 12 bases lay between the germline ends. This CDR3 is CASTRDLNGYTF. In DNA, the CDR3 is TGTGCCAGCACTAGGGACCTTAATGGCTACACCTTC.

The genes are TRBV6-6 and TRBJ1-5; D unclear. The V gene lost 5 bases and the J gene lost 0 bases, with 5 bases spanning the gap. The CDR3 sequence is 13 residues long. Germline CDR1 MNHNY, CDR2 SVGAGI (reference sequence). Written as DNA, the CDR3 is TGTGCCAGCAGTCCCAATAGCAATCAGCCCCAGCATTTT. It codes for CASSPNSNQPQHF.